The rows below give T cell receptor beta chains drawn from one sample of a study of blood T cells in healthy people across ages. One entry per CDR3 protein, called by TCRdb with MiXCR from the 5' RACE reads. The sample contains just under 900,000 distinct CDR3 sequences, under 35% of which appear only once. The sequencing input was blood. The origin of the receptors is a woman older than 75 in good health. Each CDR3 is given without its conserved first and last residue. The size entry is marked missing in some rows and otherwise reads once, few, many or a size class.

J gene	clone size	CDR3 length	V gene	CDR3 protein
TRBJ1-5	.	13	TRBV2	ASSSYRGLGQPQH
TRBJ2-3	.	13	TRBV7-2	ASRLGRSVTDTQY
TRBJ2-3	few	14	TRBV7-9	ASSPGDQGTVDTQY
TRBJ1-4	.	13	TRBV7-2	ASSLGGTTQEKLF
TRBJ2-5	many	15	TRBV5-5	ASSLGALAGLQETQY
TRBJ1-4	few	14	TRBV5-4	ASSRMNTATNEKLF
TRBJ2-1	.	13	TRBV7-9	TSSLASGGANGQF
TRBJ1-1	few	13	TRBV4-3	ASSQGDSAGTEAF
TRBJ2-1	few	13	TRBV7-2	ASSRDMTNLNEQF
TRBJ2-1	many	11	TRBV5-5	ASSPSTGVEQF
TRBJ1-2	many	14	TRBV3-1	ASSPYLGQVGYGYT
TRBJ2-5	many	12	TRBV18	ASSHQRGQETQY
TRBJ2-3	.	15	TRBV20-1	SARGWASGAGRDTQY
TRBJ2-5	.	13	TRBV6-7	ASSYSGPHGETQY
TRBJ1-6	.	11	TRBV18	ASSPSQDSPLH
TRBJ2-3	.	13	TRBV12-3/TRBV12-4	ASSFGRARADAEY
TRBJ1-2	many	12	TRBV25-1	ASSGGDRGYGYT
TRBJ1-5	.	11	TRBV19	ASTGGAGQPQH
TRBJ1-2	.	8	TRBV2	ASRGSGYT
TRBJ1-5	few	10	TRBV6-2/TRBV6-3	ASSSANQPQH
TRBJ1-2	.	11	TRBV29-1	SVASPGAHGYT
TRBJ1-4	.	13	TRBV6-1	ASSGRGAGNEKLF
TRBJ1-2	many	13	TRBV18	ASSPPIDRRYGYT
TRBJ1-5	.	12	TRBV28	ASSPISGNQPQH
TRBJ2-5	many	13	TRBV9	ASSAAAGVQETQY
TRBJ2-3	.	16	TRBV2	ASRTPGLAGGRTDTQY
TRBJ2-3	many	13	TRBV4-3	ASSQGLAERGTQY
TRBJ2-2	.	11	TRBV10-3	AISEGVTGELF
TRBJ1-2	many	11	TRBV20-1	SATTGTNYGYT
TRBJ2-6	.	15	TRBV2	ASSDRYWGTGANVLT
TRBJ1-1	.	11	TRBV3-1	ASSQAVNTEAF
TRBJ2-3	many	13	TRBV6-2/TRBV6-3	ASSYRDRVTDTQY
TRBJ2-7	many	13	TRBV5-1	ASSPGTRSSYEQY
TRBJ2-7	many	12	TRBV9	ASSVGTNSYEQY
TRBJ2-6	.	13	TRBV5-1	ASSEGTSETNVLT
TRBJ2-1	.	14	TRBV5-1	ASSNLAGGPNNEQF
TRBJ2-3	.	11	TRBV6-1	ASSDQGIDTQY
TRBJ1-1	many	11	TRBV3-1	ASSPRQGSSAF
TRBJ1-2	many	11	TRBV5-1	ASNWDRGYGYT
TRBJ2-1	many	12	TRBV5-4	ASSPGLPNNEQF
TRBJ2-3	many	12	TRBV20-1	SADGTGATDTQY
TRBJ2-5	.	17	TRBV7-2	ASSLSPIVAGGQQETRF
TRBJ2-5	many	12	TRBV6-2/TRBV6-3	ASSGTGEQETQY
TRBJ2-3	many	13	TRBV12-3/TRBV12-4	ASSFDRWGWDTQY
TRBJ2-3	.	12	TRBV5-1	ASSFDGQTDTQY
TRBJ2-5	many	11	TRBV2	ASLSGRLETQY
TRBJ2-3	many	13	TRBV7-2	ASSTLATSTDTQY
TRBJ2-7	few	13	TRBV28	ASSLLGGVPREQY
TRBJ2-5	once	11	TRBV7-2	ASSLTQRETQY
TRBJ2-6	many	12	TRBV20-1	SARGRSGANVLT
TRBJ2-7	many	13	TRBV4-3	ASSQDGGQLYEQY
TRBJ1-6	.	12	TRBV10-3	ATSASGPNSPLH
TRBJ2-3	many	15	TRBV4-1	ASSQEEAGGITDTQY
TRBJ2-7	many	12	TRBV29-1	SVEAGRGTYEQY
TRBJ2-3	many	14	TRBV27	ASTLFGTGMADTQY
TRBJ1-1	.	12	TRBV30	AWSNLSPNTEAF
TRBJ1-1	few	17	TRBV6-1	AIFSGRPTGGLVNTEAF
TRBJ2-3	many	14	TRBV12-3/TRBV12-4	ASSLPRGGNRYTQY
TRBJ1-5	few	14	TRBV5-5	ASSLDGRGKNQPQH